The 23 T cell receptor beta chains presented below share a single source sample, sequenced in a study of T cell responses to AZD1222 COVID-19 vaccine. The table came from immunoSEQ multiplex PCR; TCRdb's copy has only in-frame clones and leaves some out. The data show approximately 140,000 clones, about 89% seen once. Sample: peripheral blood, taken on day 0 of MenACWY control vaccination. The source of these receptors is an adult in good health.

CDR3 sequence (DNA): TGTGCCAGCAGCCAAGCTGAGAATGAGCAGTTCTTC. It encodes CASSQAENEQFF. The rearrangement links TRBV3-1 (or the pseudogene TRBV3-2) to TRBJ2-1; the D is unclear. CDR1 is LGHDT and CDR2 is YNNKEL in the germline V gene (reference sequence). The CDR3 length is 12 residues. Trimming stripped 1 base from V and 7 bases from J, with 5 bases between.

The J gene is TRBJ1-1, the V gene TRBV5-3, with 9 bases fitting TRBD1. TRBV5-3 is an open reading frame whose function is uncertain. J lost 5 bases, V lost 2 bases, and 4 bases had no gene match. The CDR3 consists of 14 residues. The CDR3 nucleotides read TGTGCCAGAAGCTTTACCGGGACAGGGACTGAAGCTTTCTTT. It translates to CARSFTGTGTEAFF.

There are a few counts of this clone. V gene TRBV15 combines with J gene TRBJ1-2; maybe TRBD1 (5 bases). Trimming took 7 bases from V and 1 from J, leaving 13 bases between them. The CDR3 covers 14 residues. Germline V lookup: CDR1 LNHNV, CDR2 YYDKDF (reference sequence). The CDR3 region is CATKNTQGNYGYTF. In DNA form, the CDR3 reads TGTGCCACCAAAAATACCCAGGGTAACTATGGCTACACCTTC.

The genes are TRBV19 and TRBJ1-1; D not certain. CDR1 is LNHDA and CDR2 is SQIVND in the germline V gene (reference sequence). Deletions cut 7 bases from V and 1 base from J, with 10 bases between. This CDR3 is 13 amino acids long. CDR3 bases: TGTGCCAGTATCCCGGGAAGGAACACTGAAGCTTTCTTT. The encoded protein is CASIPGRNTEAFF.

This chain links TRBV4-1 with TRBJ1-1, with D uncertain. This CDR3 spans 15 amino acids. Trimming cost V 1 base and J 5 bases, with 14 bases left between them. The germline gives CDR1 MGHRA, CDR2 YSYEKL. The CDR3 reads CASSQVGESWTEAFF. CDR3 DNA: TGCGCCAGCAGCCAAGTTGGGGAGTCTTGGACTGAAGCTTTCTTT.

In DNA form, the CDR3 reads TGTGCCAGCAGTTATAGCGCCCAGCTCGAGCAGTACTTC. It encodes CASSYSAQLEQYF. This rearrangement joins TRBV6-5 to TRBJ2-7, with a tentative D call TRBD2 (5 bases). Germline assignment: CDR1 MNHEY and CDR2 SVGAGI. V lost 3 bases and J 6 bases, leaving 12 bases between the germline ends. This CDR3 contains 13 residues.

CDR3 nucleotide sequence: TGTGCCAGCAGGGTGACTAGCGGGAGTCATCAAGAGACCCAGTACTTC. Translating gives CASRVTSGSHQETQYF. The chain joins TRBV2 to TRBJ2-5; 12 positions agree with TRBD2. Per germline, CDR1 SNHLY and CDR2 FYNNEI. This CDR3 is 16 amino acids long. V was pared by 6 bases and J by 2 bases, with 7 bases of the junction left unmatched.

The chain has TRBV5-1 and TRBJ1-1, with TRBD1 identical over 7 bases. The V and J ends lost 4 bases and 7 bases, in that order; junction bases with no gene match: 10. This CDR3 has 14 amino acids. Germline V gives CDR1 SGHRS, CDR2 YFSETQ. The CDR3 region is CASSNPTGPLEAFF. The CDR3 nucleotides are TGCGCCAGCAGCAATCCGACAGGGCCGCTTGAAGCTTTCTTT.

The chain uses TRBV3-1 (or the pseudogene TRBV3-2) and TRBJ2-2, with TRBD1 matching over 7 bases. CDR1 is LGHDT and CDR2 is YNNKEL in the germline V gene (reference sequence). V lost 1 base, J lost 4 bases, and 6 bases stayed unmatched. The CDR3 consists of 16 residues. The CDR3 loop reads CASSQARQGLTGELFF. The CDR3 nucleotides are TGTGCCAGCAGCCAAGCAAGACAGGGTCTCACCGGGGAGCTGTTTTTT.

The rearrangement uses TRBV10-3 and TRBJ1-1; no firm D call. With 0 bases removed from V and 1 base from J, the gap between germline ends came to 9 bases. Germline CDR1 and CDR2: ENHRY and SYGVKD. CDR3 length equals 15 residues. The CDR3 DNA sequence: TGTGCCATCAGTGAGTCTGGCGGAGAGAACACTGAAGCTTTCTTT. Amino acids: CAISESGGENTEAFF.

The chain combines TRBV29-1 with TRBJ1-2; TRBD1 matches 9 bases. Germline CDR1 is SQVTM and CDR2 is ANQGSEA. The CDR3 runs 16 residues. The V segment lost 3 bases and the J segment 7 bases; nucleotides outside the gene matches: 15. DNA of the CDR3: TGCAGCGTTGACAACATATCGGGACAGGGTAGGAGTGGCTACACCTTC. Translated, it gives CSVDNISGQGRSGYTF.

V usage is TRBV10-3 and J usage is TRBJ2-1, with TRBD2 matching 15 bases. Germline V gene lookup returns CDR1 ENHRY and CDR2 SYGVKD. This CDR3 region has 15 residues. V lost 10 bases to trimming and J lost 9 bases; unmatched junction nucleotides: 10. For the CDR3, the DNA is TGTGCCACCCTGAGGACTAGCGGGGGGGCCGGTGAGCAGTTCTTC. This codes for CATLRTSGGAGEQFF.

The CDR3 DNA is TGTGCCACCAGTGATTTGCCCGGTTCGAGAGGGGAAAAACTGTTTTTT. Its protein is CATSDLPGSRGEKLFF. This chain links TRBV24-1 with TRBJ1-4; no clear D. The CDR3 extends over 16 amino acids. Trimming shortened V by 0 bases and J by 8 bases, and 15 bases separated the two germline ends. Germline CDR1 KGHDR, CDR2 SFDVKD.

This chain connects TRBV7-9 to TRBJ2-7, with 8 bases that match TRBD2. This CDR3 contains 13 residues. Germline CDR1 reads SEHNR; CDR2 reads FQNEAQ (reference sequence). V lost 4 bases and J lost 3; bases outside the gene matches: 2. CDR3 region: CASSSTSGYEQYF. The CDR3 DNA follows: TGTGCCAGCAGCTCCACTAGCGGCTACGAGCAGTACTTC.

The chain's CDR3 is CASSDRTGLNGYTF. As DNA, the CDR3 is TGTGCCAGCAGTGATAGGACAGGGCTCAATGGCTACACCTTC. The V and J genes are TRBV2 and TRBJ1-2; TRBD1 matches 8 bases. The germline gives CDR1 SNHLY, CDR2 FYNNEI. V lost 3 bases, J lost 6 bases, and 6 bases stayed unmatched. The CDR3 loop spans 14 amino acids.

J is TRBJ1-1 and V is TRBV5-6, with D perhaps matching TRBD1 (5 bases). This CDR3 spans 17 amino acids. In germline, CDR1 is SGHDT, CDR2 YYEEEE. Trimming took off 5 bases at V and 6 bases at J, with 26 bases between the two ends. The CDR3 spells CASSLGNRIGSIAEAFF. The CDR3 DNA is TGTGCCAGCAGTCTGGGTAACAGGATCGGGAGTATAGCTGAAGCTTTCTTT.

The gene calls are TRBV3-1 (or the pseudogene TRBV3-2) and TRBJ2-1; the match to TRBD1 covers 9 bases. CDR1 and CDR2 from the germline V gene are LGHDT and YNNKEL (reference sequence). The CDR3 has 20 amino acids. V lost 3 bases to trimming and J lost 6 bases; unmatched junction nucleotides: 21. As DNA, the CDR3 is TGTGCCAGCAGCCAGATAAGGGAGGGAACAGGGGGCCACCGAACCAATGAGCAGTTCTTC. Translation: CASSQIREGTGGHRTNEQFF.

This clone has just one count. The chain joins TRBV28 to TRBJ1-5, with 7 bases fitting TRBD1. The CDR3 contains 15 residues. CDR1 and CDR2 (germline): MDHEN, SYDVKM. J was trimmed by 5 bases and V by 6 bases; bases with no gene match: 10. DNA for the CDR3: TGTGCCAGCAGCCGGGGACAGCTCCTCGATCAGCCCCAGCATTTT. Protein product: CASSRGQLLDQPQHF.

The chain employs TRBV27 and TRBJ2-2, with 15 bases lining up with TRBD2. V shed 6 bases and J 7 bases; nucleotides not matched to a gene: 3. Per the germline V gene, CDR1 is MNHEY and CDR2 is SMNVEV (reference sequence). The length of the CDR3 is 15 residues. As DNA, the CDR3 is TGTGCCAGCAGAGGACTAGCGGGAGGGGACGGGGAGCTGTTTTTT. It is translated as CASRGLAGGDGELFF.

The chain couples TRBV19 to TRBJ2-1; 8 nucleotides agree with TRBD1. V shed 4 bases, J shed 4 bases, and the junction held 9 bases outside the gene matches. The CDR3 has 16 residues. Germline V lookup: CDR1 LNHDA, CDR2 SQIVND (reference sequence). The DNA for the CDR3 is TGTGCCAGTAGTAACCCCCTCCGGGACAGGTACAATGAGCAGTTCTTC. It translates to CASSNPLRDRYNEQFF.

This sequence joins TRBV5-1 and TRBJ2-7; D could derive from TRBD1 or TRBD2 (5 bases each). The germline V and J ends were trimmed by 6 bases and 2 bases, with 15 bases remaining between them. In germline, CDR1 is SGHRS, CDR2 YFSETQ. This CDR3 is built from 14 residues. CDR3 amino acids: CASTTLGVPYEQYF. The CDR3 nucleotides are TGCGCCAGCACGACGCTGGGGGTTCCCTACGAGCAGTACTTC.

This clone appeared a single time. The chain couples TRBV3-1 (or the pseudogene TRBV3-2) to TRBJ2-2; a possible D gene is TRBD2 (6 bases). With 6 bases removed from V and 2 bases from J, the gap between germline ends came to 19 bases. The CDR3 length is 17 residues. Germline CDR1 and CDR2: LGHDT and YNNKEL (reference sequence). CDR3 region: CASSLTHSGPNTGELFF. The CDR3 DNA sequence: TGTGCCAGCAGTCTCACTCATAGCGGTCCTAACACCGGGGAGCTGTTTTTT.

This clone was counted many times. The V call is TRBV12-5, the J call TRBJ1-1; D unresolved. The CDR3 is 15 residues long. V was clipped by 8 bases and J by 0 bases, with 16 bases between them. The germline gives CDR1 LGHNT, CDR2 FRNRAP. In nucleotides, the CDR3 is TGTGCTAGTAGAGTAGGTTCGTTCATGAACACTGAAGCTTTCTTT. It codes for CASRVGSFMNTEAFF.